This T cell receptor beta chain was observed in a study of blood T cell repertoires in COVID-19. This CDR3 has 15 amino acids. V lost 4 bases and J lost 13; bases outside the gene matches: 14. Germline V lookup: CDR1 SGHRS, CDR2 YFSETQ. Clones were sequenced by immunoSEQ multiplex PCR, and TCRdb holds only the in-frame ones, with some missing. The sample shows some 200,000 clones, approximately 78% of them seen only once. The genes are TRBV5-1 and TRBJ2-6; 7 bases align to TRBD1. The sequence came from a woman aged 70-85 years with COVID-19, enrolled during active disease. Sequencing input: peripheral blood. CDR3 in DNA: TGCGCCAGCAGCCCCCTACAGGGGAAGGCTCCGGTCCTGACTTTC. Its protein product is CASSPLQGKAPVLTF.